A single sample gave rise to the 10 T cell receptor beta chains below, sequenced in a study of T cells in Graves' hyperthyroidism and ophthalmopathy. RNA transcripts served as the template for amplifying TCR beta CDR3 regions. The HTBI primer set drove a first-round RT-PCR of the TCR CDR3. TCRdb ran MiXCR on the multiplex PCR reads and lists one entry per CDR3 protein. The sample records hundreds of thousands of distinct CDR3 sequences, roughly 14% being singletons. Material: blood. All receptors derive from a man aged 18 to 29 with Graves' ophthalmopathy.

This clonotype was counted between two and nine times. The rearrangement links TRBV7-9 to TRBJ2-5; either TRBD1 or TRBD2 may supply D (5 bases each). Germline V gene sequence: CDR1 SEHNR, CDR2 FQNEAQ (reference sequence). This CDR3 has 17 residues. The V end was cut by 5 bases, the J end by 4 bases, with 23 bases between. This chain's CDR3 is CASSGGPGPGPGETQYF. CDR3 nucleotide sequence: TGTGCCAGCAGCGGGGGACCGGGCCCCGGGCCGGGAGAGACCCAGTACTTC.

This clonotype was observed many times. J is TRBJ2-7 and V is TRBV7-8; 9 positions agree with TRBD2. The ends lost 1 base at V and 5 bases at J; junction bases unmatched: 15. CDR1 and CDR2 (germline): SGHVS, FQNEAQ. CDR3 length equals 18 residues. The CDR3 nucleotides are TGTGCCAGCAGCTTAGTTTGGGTAGGCGGGGGGGCCGTGGACGAGCAGTACTTC. This translates into CASSLVWVGGGAVDEQYF.

This clonotype was seen repeatedly, ten times or more. This rearrangement joins TRBV10-3 to TRBJ1-1; D remains ambiguous. Per the germline V gene, CDR1 is ENHRY and CDR2 is SYGVKD. V lost 0 bases and J lost 4, with 12 bases in between. CDR3 length: 15 residues. The CDR3 region has the DNA TGTGCCATCAGTGAGTCCCAATTACGGAGCACTGAAGCTTTCTTT. Translated: CAISESQLRSTEAFF.

The table lists this clonotype with a few counts. With a much larger clone just one base away, this may be a read error. The chain carries TRBV30 and TRBJ2-3; 8 bases match TRBD2. The CDR3 is 14 residues long. V lost 1 base and J lost 4; bases outside the gene matches: 4. Germline loops: CDR1 GTSNPN, CDR2 SVGIG (reference sequence). CDR3 DNA: TGTGCCTGGAGTGCGGGGGGGAACGCAGATACGCAGTATTTT. This encodes CAWSAGGNADTQYF.

This clonotype has at least ten counts. The chain uses TRBV24-1 and TRBJ2-1, with TRBD2 matching 11 bases. V lost 4 bases to trimming and J lost 8 bases; unmatched junction nucleotides: 6. Germline CDR1 reads KGHDR; CDR2 reads SFDVKD. CDR3 size: 15 residues. Here the CDR3 reads CATSEIAGGAHEQFF. In nucleotides, the CDR3 is TGTGCCACCAGTGAGATAGCGGGGGGGGCCCATGAGCAGTTCTTC.

This clonotype was recorded at least ten times. The V and J genes are TRBV25-1 and TRBJ1-2, with TRBD1 matching 9 bases. This CDR3 contains 14 residues. Trimming removed 7 bases from V and 4 bases from J; junction bases left unmatched: 7. Germline V lookup: CDR1 MGHDK, CDR2 SYGVNS. CDR3 in amino acids: CASKPGDRAYGYTF. CDR3 in DNA: TGTGCCAGCAAACCTGGGGACAGGGCCTATGGCTACACCTTC.

At least ten counts were recorded for this clonotype. The J gene is TRBJ1-5, the V gene TRBV2; 8 bases match TRBD1. In germline, CDR1 is SNHLY, CDR2 FYNNEI. Germline trimming cut 4 bases from V and 5 bases from J; bases unmatched to any gene: 16. CDR3 size: 18 residues. Written as DNA, the CDR3 is TGTGCCAGCAGTGGGGTGGCAGGGGGCCGTAATAGACATCAGCCCCAGCATTTT. Translating it yields CASSGVAGGRNRHQPQHF.

This clonotype was recorded at least ten times. This chain joins TRBV30 and TRBJ2-5; the match to TRBD2 covers 8 bases. Germline V CDR1 and CDR2: GTSNPN, SVGIG (reference sequence). The J segment lost 1 base and the V segment lost 3 bases, leaving 1 base of the junction unmatched. The CDR3 contains 13 residues. The CDR3 reads CAWSGTSQETQYF. In DNA form, the CDR3 reads TGTGCCTGGAGCGGGACTAGCCAAGAGACCCAGTACTTC.

This clonotype was detected ten times or more. The chain couples TRBV3-1 to TRBJ2-2; 7 positions match TRBD1. The V and J ends lost 4 bases and 4 bases, in that order; junction bases with no gene match: 3. The CDR3 spans 14 residues. Per germline, CDR1 LGHDT and CDR2 YNNKEL (reference sequence). The CDR3 nucleotides are TGTGCCAGCAGCCGCAACAGGGGCACCGGGGAGCTGTTTTTT. The encoded protein is CASSRNRGTGELFF.

The chain couples TRBV3-1 to TRBJ2-7; 7 bases agree with TRBD1. The CDR3 loop spans 15 amino acids. Trimming removed 4 bases from V and 5 bases from J; junction bases left unmatched: 11. Germline CDR1 reads LGHDT; CDR2 reads YNNKEL (reference sequence). The CDR3 region is CASSRGQAGVNEQYF. CDR3 nucleotide sequence: TGTGCCAGCAGCCGAGGACAGGCTGGGGTCAACGAGCAGTACTTC.